These 11 T cell receptor beta chains came from one sample sequenced in a study of radiotherapy plus CTLA-4 blockade in lung cancer. The protocol was immunoSEQ multiplex PCR, while the TCRdb copy is restricted to in-frame clones and leaves out a portion. The sample lists about 45,000 clones; 73% were seen once. Sequences were derived from peripheral blood, sampled from a patient treated with radiotherapy plus ipilimumab. The receptors here all came from a human donor with non-small cell lung cancer who had a complete response to radiotherapy plus ipilimumab.

The chain carries TRBV5-1 and TRBJ2-6, with D unclear. CDR1 is SGHRS and CDR2 is YFSETQ in the germline V gene. CDR3 length equals 13 residues. Deletions cut 6 bases from V and 1 base from J, with 5 bases between. The CDR3 region has the DNA TGCGCCAGCAAACTGTCTGGGGCCAACGTCCTGACTTTC. Encoded protein: CASKLSGANVLTF.

The chain has TRBV11-2 and TRBJ2-5, with TRBD2 identical over 7 bases. The J segment lost 6 bases and the V segment lost 0 bases, leaving 4 bases of the junction unmatched. Looked up from germline, CDR1 is SGHAT and CDR2 is FQNNGV. The CDR3 is 14 amino acids. In nucleotides, the CDR3 is TGTGCCAGCAGCTTAGATTGGGGGGGAAAGACCCAGTACTTC. This sequence encodes CASSLDWGGKTQYF.

The chain employs TRBV11-2 and TRBJ1-4; D unclear. The CDR3 covers 14 residues. Germline V CDR1 and CDR2: SGHAT, FQNNGV. V was shortened by 5 bases and J by 2 bases, with 9 bases between the two germline ends. CDR3 DNA: TGTGCCAGCAGCCGAGCCATGACTAATGAAAAACTGTTTTTT. It specifies CASSRAMTNEKLFF.

The chain joins TRBV29-1 to TRBJ1-1, with D perhaps matching TRBD1 (6 bases). Germline V gene lookup returns CDR1 SQVTM and CDR2 ANQGSEA. The length of the CDR3 is 12 residues. The V gene lost 8 bases and the J gene lost 1 base, with 11 bases spanning the gap. The CDR3 here is CSTGHSNTEAFF. As DNA, the CDR3 is TGCAGCACGGGACATTCGAACACTGAAGCTTTCTTT.

This clone showed up many times. The chain combines TRBV28 with TRBJ1-4; perhaps TRBD1 as D (5 bases). Germline assignment: CDR1 MDHEN and CDR2 SYDVKM. This CDR3 contains 16 residues. With 5 bases removed from V and 1 base from J, the gap between germline ends came to 14 bases. The CDR3 nucleotides are TGTGCCAGCAGTGCCCCTACGGGGGTAACTAATGAAAAACTGTTTTTT. It is translated as CASSAPTGVTNEKLFF.

The V call is TRBV7-9, the J call TRBJ2-6; D is unclear. Trimming cost V 3 bases and J 3 bases, with 15 bases left between them. This CDR3 comprises 17 residues. CDR1 is SEHNR, CDR2 FQNEAQ, per germline (reference sequence). CDR3 protein: CASSFLSLVHGANVLTF. CDR3 in DNA: TGTGCCAGCAGCTTTCTTTCTCTAGTACATGGGGCCAACGTCCTGACTTTC. The complete variable domain, with remaining parts taken from reference TRBV7-9 and TRBJ2-6, reads DTGVSQNPRHKITKRGQNVTFRCDPISEHNRLYWYRQTLGQGPEFLTYFQNEAQLEKSRLLSDRFSAERPKGSFSTLEIQRTEQGDSAMYLCASSFLSLVHGANVLTFGAGSRLTVL.

The chain is built from TRBV14 and TRBJ2-1; 7 bases align to TRBD2. The CDR3 length is 16 residues. Germline CDR1 is SGHDN and CDR2 is FVKESK. V shed 4 bases and J 1 base; nucleotides not matched to a gene: 7. The DNA of the CDR3 is TGTGCCAGCAGCCCCCTATTGGGGGGGTCCTACAATGAGCAGTTCTTC. It translates to CASSPLLGGSYNEQFF.

The chain has TRBV10-2 and TRBJ2-5, with D tentatively TRBD2 (6 bases). The CDR3 is 13 amino acids. V lost 8 bases, J lost 7 bases, and 17 bases lay in between. Germline V gene lookup returns CDR1 WSHSY and CDR2 SAAADI. CDR3 residues: CASGLEGPGTQYF. Here the CDR3 DNA reads TGCGCCAGCGGCTTGGAGGGTCCGGGGACCCAGTACTTC.

The CDR3 nucleotides are TGTGCCAGCAGCTGGCAGGGTGGGACAGACTACAATGAGCAGTTCTTC. Its protein product is CASSWQGGTDYNEQFF. V and J are TRBV7-3 and TRBJ2-1; 7 bases map to TRBD1. The CDR3 is made up of 16 amino acids. Per the germline V gene, CDR1 is SGHTA and CDR2 is FQGTGA. The V gene end was trimmed by 4 bases and the J gene end by 3 bases; junction bases not matched to a gene: 9.

This chain joins TRBV6-5 and TRBJ2-7, with D possibly TRBD1 on 6 matching bases. The CDR3 consists of 14 residues. Between the trimmed V and J ends, which lost 5 bases and 5 bases, there was a span of 16 bases. The germline V gene has CDR1 MNHEY and CDR2 SVGAGI. CDR3 in amino acids: CASSRHRDNNEQYF. The CDR3 DNA follows: TGTGCCAGCAGTCGACACCGGGACAACAACGAGCAGTACTTC.

This clone has just a few counts. This chain links TRBV5-1 with TRBJ2-3, with 7 bases identical to TRBD1. V dropped 0 bases and J dropped 5; count of bases not matched to a gene: 3. The CDR3 has 14 residues. Per the germline V gene, CDR1 is SGHRS and CDR2 is YFSETQ. The CDR3 coding sequence is TGCGCCAGCAGCTTGGCTCAGGGGGTAGATACGCAGTATTTT. Encoded protein: CASSLAQGVDTQYF.